The 12 T cell receptor beta chains below come from one sample, sequenced in a study of T cell repertoires in cytomegalovirus infection. TCRdb reprocessed the reads with MiXCR, giving one entry per CDR3 protein. The sample lists approximately 750,000 distinct CDR3 sequences; under 40% were seen once. Input material: PBMCs. The receptor source for this set is a human donor in good health (CMV status not recorded). Some clones in this sample may be carry-over from other donors' samples.

This chain uses TRBV5-8 with TRBJ2-7; 8 bases line up with TRBD2. This CDR3 comprises 14 residues. The germline V gene encodes CDR1 SGHTS and CDR2 YDEGEE. The V gene end was trimmed by 1 base and the J gene end by 4 bases; junction bases not matched to a gene: 4. CDR3 loop: CASSLHAGGYEQYF. CDR3 sequence (DNA): TGTGCCAGCAGCTTGCATGCGGGAGGTTACGAGCAGTACTTC.

The chain carries TRBV5-5 and TRBJ2-1; 7 bases align to TRBD2. The V gene end was trimmed by 0 bases and the J gene end by 4 bases; junction bases not matched to a gene: 10. The CDR3 totals 17 residues. Germline V gives CDR1 SGHKS, CDR2 YYEKEE (reference sequence). In DNA, the CDR3 is TGTGCCAGCAGCTTGGAGGTTCTAGCGGCGAGATACAATGAGCAGTTCTTC. It codes for CASSLEVLAARYNEQFF.

Only a few counts were recorded for this clonotype. The chain links TRBV6-1 to TRBJ2-4; 7 positions match TRBD2. Germline-derived CDR1 and CDR2 are MNHNS and SASEGT. The ends lost 2 bases at V and 8 bases at J; junction bases unmatched: 12. CDR3 length: 16 amino acids. CDR3 region: CASSEIGRAGGDIQYF. As DNA, the CDR3 is TGTGCCAGCAGTGAAATAGGGAGGGCCGGTGGAGACATTCAGTACTTC.

The chain carries TRBV7-9 and TRBJ1-5; 8 bases map to TRBD1. Germline V gives CDR1 SEHNR, CDR2 FQNEAQ (reference sequence). Germline trimming cut 1 base from V and 7 bases from J; bases unmatched to any gene: 6. The CDR3 has 15 amino acids. The CDR3 here is CASSLGSGGGQPQHF. The CDR3 DNA reads TGTGCCAGCAGCTTAGGCTCAGGGGGCGGGCAGCCCCAGCATTTT.

The rearrangement uses TRBV11-2 and TRBJ2-4; 8 positions match TRBD1. Germline CDR1 reads SGHAT; CDR2 reads FQNNGV. The trim removed 2 bases at V and 11 bases at J, leaving 8 bases unmatched. The CDR3 runs to 14 residues. CDR3 DNA: TGTGCCAGCAGCTTAAGGCAGGGGGCGAACCTTCAGTACTTC. Its translation: CASSLRQGANLQYF.

This rearrangement joins TRBV20-1 to TRBJ1-2, with D perhaps TRBD1 (5 bases). V was cut by 6 bases and J by 3 bases, with 14 bases left in between. Per the germline V gene, CDR1 is DFQATT and CDR2 is SNEGSKA (reference sequence). This CDR3 spans 13 amino acids. The CDR3 sequence: CSAPQAADYGYTF. The DNA for the CDR3 is TGCAGTGCCCCACAGGCGGCTGACTATGGCTACACCTTC.

This chain joins TRBV27 and TRBJ2-1; no clear D. Trimming shortened V by 3 bases and J by 5 bases, and 11 bases separated the two germline ends. Germline CDR1 and CDR2: MNHEY and SMNVEV (reference sequence). The CDR3 has 14 residues. This CDR3 reads CASSFRPNDNEQFF. As DNA, the CDR3 is TGTGCCAGCAGTTTCCGACCCAATGACAATGAGCAGTTCTTC.

CDR3 sequence (DNA): TGTGCCAGCAGCTTAGTAAGGTCTAGGGTCCTAACCTACGAGCAGTACTTC. It yields the protein CASSLVRSRVLTYEQYF. The chain joins TRBV7-8 to TRBJ2-7; D is uncertain. Germline loops: CDR1 SGHVS, CDR2 FQNEAQ. The length of the CDR3 is 17 residues. V was cut by 1 base and J by 2 bases, with 18 bases left in between.

Comment on this clonotype: This could be a read error, since a much larger clone is one nucleotide away. The chain recombines TRBV7-6 with TRBJ2-7; possibly TRBD2 for D (6 bases). The CDR3 contains 14 residues. Germline lookup yields CDR1 SGHVS and CDR2 FNYEAQ. The CDR3 DNA reads as TGTGCCAGCAGCTTAGAGCCTAGCGACTACGAGCACTACTTC. It translates to CASSLEPSDYEHYF.

This clonotype was seen repeatedly, ten times or more. The chain carries TRBV7-2 and TRBJ1-6; D is unresolved. Trimming took off 7 bases at V and 4 bases at J, with 14 bases between the two ends. CDR1 and CDR2 (germline): SGHTA, FQGNSA. CDR3 length equals 15 residues. The CDR3 DNA sequence: TGTGCCAGCACCATTTCCTCGCTTTATAATTCACCCCTCCACTTT. It encodes CASTISSLYNSPLHF.

The chain combines TRBV7-9 with TRBJ2-1; 8 bases match TRBD1. CDR1 and CDR2 (germline): SEHNR, FQNEAQ (reference sequence). The CDR3 runs 21 residues. Trimming cost V 0 bases and J 0 bases; bases outside gene matches: 16. CDR3 sequence reads: CASSLAYRDRSTWSSYNEQFF. The CDR3 bases are TGTGCCAGCAGCTTAGCCTACCGGGACAGGTCAACATGGAGCTCCTACAATGAGCAGTTCTTC.

J is TRBJ2-4 and V is TRBV5-4; possibly TRBD2 for D (6 bases). The CDR3 sequence is 13 residues long. CDR1 SGHNT and CDR2 YYREEE come from the germline V gene (reference sequence). V shed 0 bases and J shed 10 bases, with 11 bases lying between them. Written as DNA, the CDR3 is TGTGCCAGCAGCTTGGGGGGGGAACTGATTCAGTACTTC. Amino acid sequence: CASSLGGELIQYF. Supplemented by reference TRBV5-4 and TRBJ2-4, the full variable domain reads ETGVTQSPTHLIKTRGQQVTLRCSSQSGHNTVSWYQQALGQGPQFIFQYYREEENGRGNFPPRFSGLQFPNYSSELNVNALELDDSALYLCASSLGGELIQYFGAGTRLSVL.